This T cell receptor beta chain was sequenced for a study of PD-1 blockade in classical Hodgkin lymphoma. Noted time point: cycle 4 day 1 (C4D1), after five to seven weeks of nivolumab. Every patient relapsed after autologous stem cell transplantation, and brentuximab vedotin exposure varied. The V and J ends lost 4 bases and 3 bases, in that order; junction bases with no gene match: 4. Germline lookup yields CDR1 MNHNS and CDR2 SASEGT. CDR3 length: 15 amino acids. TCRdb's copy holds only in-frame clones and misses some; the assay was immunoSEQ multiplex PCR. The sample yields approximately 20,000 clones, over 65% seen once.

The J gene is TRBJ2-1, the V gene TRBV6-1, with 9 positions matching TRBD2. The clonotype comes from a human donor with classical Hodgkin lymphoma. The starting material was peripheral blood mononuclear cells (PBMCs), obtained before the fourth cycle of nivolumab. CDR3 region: CASSVIAGDYNEQFF. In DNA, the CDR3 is TGTGCCAGCAGTGTAATAGCGGGAGACTACAATGAGCAGTTCTTC.